This T cell receptor beta chain was captured by sequencing in a study of control samples from healthy donors and cancer patients. Repertoires were generated with immunoSEQ multiplex PCR, while TCRdb's copy carries only in-frame clones and drops some. The sample carries approximately 180,000 clones, 94% recorded once. The ends were cut back, 8 bases at V and 2 bases at J, with 15 bases in the middle. Germline V lookup: CDR1 ENHRY, CDR2 SYGVKD. This CDR3 contains 15 residues. Sequenced sample: blood. This clonotype was sampled from a woman aged 18-35 years in good health. V and J are TRBV10-3 and TRBJ2-2; D might be TRBD1 or TRBD2, each matching 6 bases. In nucleotides, the CDR3 is TGTGCCATCGGGGGGCGCGGGGCCAACACCGGGGAGCTGTTTTTT. Translating gives CAIGGRGANTGELFF.